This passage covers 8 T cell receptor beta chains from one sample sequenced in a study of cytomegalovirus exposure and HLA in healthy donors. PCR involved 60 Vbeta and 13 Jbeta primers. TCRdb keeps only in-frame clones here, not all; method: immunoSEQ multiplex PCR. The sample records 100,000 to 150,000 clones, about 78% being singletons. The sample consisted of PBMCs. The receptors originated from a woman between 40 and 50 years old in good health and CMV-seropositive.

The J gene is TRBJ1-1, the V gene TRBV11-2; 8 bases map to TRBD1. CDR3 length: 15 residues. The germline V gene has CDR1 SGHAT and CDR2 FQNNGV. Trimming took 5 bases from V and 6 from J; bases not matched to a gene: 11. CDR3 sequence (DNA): TGTGCCAGCAGCAAAGGACAGGGAATTGGGCCTGAAGCTTTCTTT. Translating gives CASSKGQGIGPEAFF.

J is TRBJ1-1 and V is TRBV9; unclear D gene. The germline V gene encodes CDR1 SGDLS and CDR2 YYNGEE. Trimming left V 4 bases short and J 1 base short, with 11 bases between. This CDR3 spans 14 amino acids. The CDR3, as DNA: TGTGCCAGCAGCCCCAGTTACCAGAACACTGAAGCTTTCTTT. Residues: CASSPSYQNTEAFF.

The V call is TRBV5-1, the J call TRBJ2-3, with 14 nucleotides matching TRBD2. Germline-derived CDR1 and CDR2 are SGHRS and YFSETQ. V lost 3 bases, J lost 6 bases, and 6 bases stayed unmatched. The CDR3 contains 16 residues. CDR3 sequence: CASSSTSGGAADTQYF. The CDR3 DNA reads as TGCGCCAGCAGCTCGACTAGCGGGGGGGCCGCGGATACGCAGTATTTT.

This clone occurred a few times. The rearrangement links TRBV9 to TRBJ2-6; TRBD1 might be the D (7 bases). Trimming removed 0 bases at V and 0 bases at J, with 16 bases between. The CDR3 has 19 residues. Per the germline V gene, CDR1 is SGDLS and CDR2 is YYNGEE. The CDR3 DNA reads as TGTGCCAGCAGCGTAGCCAGGGGGAGGAGCCTCTCTGGGGCCAACGTCCTGACTTTC. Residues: CASSVARGRSLSGANVLTF. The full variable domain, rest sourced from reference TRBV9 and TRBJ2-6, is DSGVTQTPKHLITATGQRVTLRCSPRSGDLSVYWYQQSLDQGLQFLIQYYNGEERAKGNILERFSAQQFPDLHSELNLSSLELGDSALYFCASSVARGRSLSGANVLTFGAGSRLTVL.

The CDR3 coding sequence is TGTGCCAGCAATTCCCGGGACAGGGGGCTGGAGACCCAGTACTTC. Translated: CASNSRDRGLETQYF. The rearrangement joins TRBV5-4 to TRBJ2-5; 12 positions match TRBD1. With V trimmed by 6 bases and J by 5 bases, 8 bases remained unmatched. The CDR3 sequence is 15 residues long. Germline values: CDR1 SGHNT, CDR2 YYREEE (reference sequence).

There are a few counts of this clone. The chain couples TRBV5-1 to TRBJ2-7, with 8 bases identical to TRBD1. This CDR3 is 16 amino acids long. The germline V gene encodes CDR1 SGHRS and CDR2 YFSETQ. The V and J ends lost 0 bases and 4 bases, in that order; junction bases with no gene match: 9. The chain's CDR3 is CASSLASGQGIYEQYF. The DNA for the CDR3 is TGCGCCAGCAGCTTGGCCAGTGGACAGGGTATTTACGAGCAGTACTTC.

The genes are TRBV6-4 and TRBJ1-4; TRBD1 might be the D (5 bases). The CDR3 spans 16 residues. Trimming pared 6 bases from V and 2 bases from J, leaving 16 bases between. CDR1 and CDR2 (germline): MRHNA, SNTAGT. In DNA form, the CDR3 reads TGTGCCAGCAGGAGTCCCCAGGGAACCACTAATGAAAAACTGTTTTTT. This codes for CASRSPQGTTNEKLFF.

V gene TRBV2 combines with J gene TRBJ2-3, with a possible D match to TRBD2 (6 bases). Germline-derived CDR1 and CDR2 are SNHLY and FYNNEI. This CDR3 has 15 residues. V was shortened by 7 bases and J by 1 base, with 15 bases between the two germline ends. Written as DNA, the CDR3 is TGTGCCAGCACCTCTCCGGGACTGGGCACAGATACGCAGTATTTT. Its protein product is CASTSPGLGTDTQYF.